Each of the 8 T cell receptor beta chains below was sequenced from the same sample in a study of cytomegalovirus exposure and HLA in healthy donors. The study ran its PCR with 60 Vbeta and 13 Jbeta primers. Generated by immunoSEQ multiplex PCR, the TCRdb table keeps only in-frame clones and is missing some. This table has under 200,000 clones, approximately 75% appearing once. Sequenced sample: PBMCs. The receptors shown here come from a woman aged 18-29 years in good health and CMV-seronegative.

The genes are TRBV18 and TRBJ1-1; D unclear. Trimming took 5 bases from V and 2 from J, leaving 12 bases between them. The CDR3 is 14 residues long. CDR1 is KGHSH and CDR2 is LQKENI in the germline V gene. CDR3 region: CASSYGRGNTEAFF. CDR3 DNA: TGTGCCAGCTCATATGGCCGGGGTAACACTGAAGCTTTCTTT.

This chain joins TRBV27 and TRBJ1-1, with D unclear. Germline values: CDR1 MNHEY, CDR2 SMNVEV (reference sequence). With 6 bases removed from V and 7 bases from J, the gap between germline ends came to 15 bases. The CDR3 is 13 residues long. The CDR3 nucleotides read TGTGCCAGCAGGGAGGGTATGAGCTTTGAAGCTTTCTTT. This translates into CASREGMSFEAFF.

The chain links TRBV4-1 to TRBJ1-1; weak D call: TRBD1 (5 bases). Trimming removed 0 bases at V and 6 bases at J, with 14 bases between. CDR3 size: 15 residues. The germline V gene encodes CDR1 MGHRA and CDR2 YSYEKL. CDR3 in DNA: TGCGCCAGCAGCCAAGAACAAACACGACAGTCTGAAGCTTTCTTT. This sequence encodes CASSQEQTRQSEAFF.

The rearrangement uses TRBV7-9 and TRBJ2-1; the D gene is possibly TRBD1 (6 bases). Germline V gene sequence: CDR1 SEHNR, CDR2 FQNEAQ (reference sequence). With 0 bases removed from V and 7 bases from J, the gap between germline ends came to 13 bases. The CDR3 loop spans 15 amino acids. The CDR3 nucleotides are TGTGCCAGCAGCTTAGCACAGCCAGGGGTTAATGAGCAGTTCTTC. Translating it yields CASSLAQPGVNEQFF.

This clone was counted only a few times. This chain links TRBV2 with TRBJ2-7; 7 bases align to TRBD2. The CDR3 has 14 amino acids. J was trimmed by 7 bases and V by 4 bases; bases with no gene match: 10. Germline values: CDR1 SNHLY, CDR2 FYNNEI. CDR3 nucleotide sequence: TGTGCCAGCAGTGTTTCCTGGGGGGGAGGAGAGCAGTACTTC. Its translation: CASSVSWGGGEQYF.

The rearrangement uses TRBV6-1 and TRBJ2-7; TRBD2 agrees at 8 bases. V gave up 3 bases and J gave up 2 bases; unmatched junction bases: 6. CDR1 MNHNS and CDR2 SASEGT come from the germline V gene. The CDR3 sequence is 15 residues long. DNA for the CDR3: TGTGCCAGCAGTGAGACTAGCGAGAGCGCCTACGAGCAGTACTTC. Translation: CASSETSESAYEQYF.

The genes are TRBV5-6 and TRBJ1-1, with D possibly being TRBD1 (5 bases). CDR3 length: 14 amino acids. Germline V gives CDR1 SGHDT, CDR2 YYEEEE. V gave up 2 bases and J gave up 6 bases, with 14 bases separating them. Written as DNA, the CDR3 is TGTGCCAGCAGCTTCGTGTCCAGGGAGGCTGAAGCTTTCTTT. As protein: CASSFVSREAEAFF.

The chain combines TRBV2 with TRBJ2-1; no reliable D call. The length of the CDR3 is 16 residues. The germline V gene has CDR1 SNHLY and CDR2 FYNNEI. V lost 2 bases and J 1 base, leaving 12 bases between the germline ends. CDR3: CASSEQSQTSYNEQFF. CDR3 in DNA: TGTGCCAGCAGTGAACAGTCCCAAACGTCCTACAATGAGCAGTTCTTC. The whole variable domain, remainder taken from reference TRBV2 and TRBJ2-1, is EPEVTQTPSHQVTQMGQEVILRCVPISNHLYFYWYRQILGQKVEFLVSFYNNEISEKSEIFDDQFSVERPDGSNFTLKIRSTKLEDSAMYFCASSEQSQTSYNEQFFGPGTRLTVL.